What follows are 26 T cell receptor beta chains derived from one specimen sequenced in a study of identifying expanded T cells in peripheral blood. The assay was immunoSEQ multiplex PCR, and TCRdb's table has in-frame clones only and misses some. The sample includes approximately 130,000 clones, roughly 90% of them seen just once. The sequenced sample consisted of blood. All receptors come from a person aged 18-70 years in good health.

The CDR3 here is CASSTGTDSYNEQFF. The CDR3 DNA is TGTGCCAGCAGTACCGGGACAGACTCCTACAATGAGCAGTTCTTC. The V and J genes are TRBV7-7 and TRBJ2-1; TRBD1 agrees at 7 bases. V was pared by 6 bases and J by 0 bases, with 5 bases of the junction left unmatched. CDR3 length: 15 residues. Germline-derived CDR1 and CDR2 are SSHAT and FNYEAQ (reference sequence).

This clone was recorded at least ten times. The chain is built from TRBV19 and TRBJ1-2, with 11 bases identical to TRBD1. The CDR3 is 15 residues long. CDR1 and CDR2 from the germline V gene are LNHDA and SQIVND (reference sequence). Losses at the gene ends were 6 bases for V and 1 base for J; bases not matched to a gene: 4. The CDR3 DNA sequence: TGTGCCAGTAGGGGACAGGGGGGCTTTAACTATGGCTACACCTTC. It encodes CASRGQGGFNYGYTF.

The V and J genes are TRBV19 and TRBJ1-2; maybe TRBD1 (6 bases). Trimming removed 4 bases at V and 4 bases at J, with 13 bases between. The CDR3 loop spans 14 amino acids. Germline V gene data show CDR1 as LNHDA and CDR2 as SQIVND (reference sequence). The CDR3 sequence is CASSSRDTLYGYTF. The CDR3 DNA follows: TGTGCCAGTAGTAGCCGGGACACCCTCTATGGCTACACCTTC.

The chain is built from TRBV14 and TRBJ1-1; 7 nucleotides match TRBD1. V trimming: 3 bases; J trimming: 0 bases; junction bases outside the gene matches: 4. The germline V gene has CDR1 SGHDN and CDR2 FVKESK. The CDR3 has 15 residues. The CDR3 bases are TGTGCCAGCAGCCAGATGACAGGGATGAACACTGAAGCTTTCTTT. It is translated as CASSQMTGMNTEAFF.

The chain is built from TRBV7-3 and TRBJ2-3, with D unclear. Looked up from germline, CDR1 is SGHTA and CDR2 is FQGTGA. The length of the CDR3 is 14 residues. V was shortened by 3 bases and J by 2 bases, with 9 bases between the two germline ends. The DNA of the CDR3 is TGTGCCAGCAGCTTTCGTGTGCTCACAGATACGCAGTATTTT. The encoded protein is CASSFRVLTDTQYF.

This clone has a handful of counts. This chain links TRBV5-1 with TRBJ2-3; D gene ambiguous. V lost 4 bases, J lost 0 bases, and 9 bases lay in between. Germline loops: CDR1 SGHRS, CDR2 YFSETQ. The CDR3 covers 14 residues. The CDR3 nucleotides read TGCGCCAGCAGCAACCCTCCAAGCACAGATACGCAGTATTTT. Translation: CASSNPPSTDTQYF.

The CDR3 sequence: CASSPGLAASYEQYF. The DNA of the CDR3 is TGTGCCAGCAGCCCGGGACTAGCGGCTTCCTACGAGCAGTACTTC. The chain has TRBV7-8 and TRBJ2-7, with 11 bases aligning to TRBD2. The CDR3 is 15 amino acids. CDR1 and CDR2 from the germline V gene are SGHVS and FQNEAQ. Unmatched junction bases numbered 4, after V lost 5 bases and J lost 1 base.

This chain connects TRBV7-6 to TRBJ1-1, with 8 bases matching TRBD1. Trimming took 1 base from V and 2 from J; bases not matched to a gene: 3. The CDR3 totals 15 residues. Germline V CDR1 and CDR2: SGHVS, FNYEAQ. This CDR3 is CASSLGGQGNTEAFF. CDR3 sequence (DNA): TGTGCCAGCAGCTTAGGAGGACAGGGTAACACTGAAGCTTTCTTT.

This clone was detected only once. The V gene is TRBV5-4, the J gene TRBJ1-2; perhaps TRBD1 as D (5 bases). V gave up 0 bases and J gave up 3 bases, with 12 bases separating them. In germline, CDR1 is SGHNT, CDR2 YYREEE (reference sequence). This CDR3 is 15 amino acids long. In nucleotides, the CDR3 is TGTGCCAGCAGCTTGGTGGGGCCAGCCGACTATGGCTACACCTTC. Its protein is CASSLVGPADYGYTF.

This chain connects TRBV7-9 to TRBJ1-1; tentative D call: TRBD1 (5 bases). The ends were cut back, 4 bases at V and 5 bases at J, with 17 bases in the middle. Germline V gene lookup returns CDR1 SEHNR and CDR2 FQNEAQ (reference sequence). The CDR3 is 15 amino acids. CDR3: CASSSSMGVSTEAFF. DNA for the CDR3: TGTGCCAGCAGCTCCTCTATGGGGGTTTCTACTGAAGCTTTCTTT. The full variable domain, completed using reference TRBV7-9 and TRBJ1-1, is DTGVSQNPRHKITKRGQNVTFRCDPISEHNRLYWYRQTLGQGPEFLTYFQNEAQLEKSRLLSDRFSAERPKGSFSTLEIQRTEQGDSAMYLCASSSSMGVSTEAFFGQGTRLTVV.

This clone has a single count. The rearrangement joins TRBV19 to TRBJ1-5, with D unclear. The V end lost 5 bases, the J end lost 4 bases, and 9 bases lay between the germline ends. CDR1 and CDR2 from the germline V gene are LNHDA and SQIVND (reference sequence). The CDR3 spans 13 residues. CDR3 in DNA: TGTGCCAGTAGTTCCCAGCCTAATCAGCCCCAGCATTTT. Translation gives CASSSQPNQPQHF.

CDR3 residues: CASSWREGEQYF. DNA of the CDR3: TGTGCCAGCAGCTGGCGGGAAGGCGAGCAGTACTTC. The chain uses TRBV5-6 and TRBJ2-5; D is perhaps TRBD2 (6 bases). The last part of the DNA fits TRBJ2-7 better; the J call may be wrong. CDR3 size: 12 residues. The germline CDR1 and CDR2 sequences are SGHDT and YYEEEE.

The chain combines TRBV7-2 with TRBJ2-7; no firm D call. Germline V lookup: CDR1 SGHTA, CDR2 FQGNSA. The CDR3 spans 13 residues. Trimming stripped 1 base from V and 3 bases from J, with 7 bases between. The CDR3 region is CASSLEVFYEQYF. The CDR3 bases are TGTGCCAGCAGCTTAGAGGTATTCTACGAGCAGTACTTC.

Note on this clone: The same CDR3 is also encoded by other DNA sequences in this sample. The chain recombines TRBV10-2 with TRBJ2-1, with 11 nucleotides matching TRBD2. The junction had 0 bases not matched to a gene; V was cut back by 4 bases and J by 4 bases. The CDR3 contains 14 residues. The germline V gene has CDR1 WSHSY and CDR2 SAAADI. Here the CDR3 reads CASSGLAGYNEQFF. CDR3 nucleotides: TGCGCCAGCAGTGGACTAGCGGGATACAATGAGCAGTTCTTC.

V is TRBV27 and J is TRBJ1-6, with D perhaps matching TRBD1 (6 bases). The germline gives CDR1 MNHEY, CDR2 SMNVEV (reference sequence). Trimming removed 7 bases at V and 7 bases at J, with 11 bases between. The CDR3 spans 13 residues. This CDR3 reads CASKSGANSPLHF. Here the CDR3 DNA reads TGTGCCAGCAAATCAGGGGCGAATTCACCCCTCCACTTT.

The chain recombines TRBV5-1 with TRBJ1-2, with no clear D. CDR1 and CDR2 (germline): SGHRS, YFSETQ. V lost 0 bases and J 4 bases, leaving 13 bases between the germline ends. The CDR3 has 15 amino acids. The chain's CDR3 is CASSLGDTPSYGYTF. The CDR3 DNA follows: TGCGCCAGCAGCTTGGGTGACACACCAAGCTATGGCTACACCTTC.

The chain recombines TRBV27 with TRBJ1-5; D not certain. The CDR3 extends over 11 amino acids. Trimming took 11 bases from V and 15 from J, leaving 20 bases between them. CDR1 and CDR2 (germline): MNHEY, SMNVEV (reference sequence). The CDR3 reads CAGENREAPHF. CDR3 coding DNA: TGTGCCGGAGAAAACCGGGAGGCACCGCATTTT.

The rearrangement joins TRBV11-2 to TRBJ2-7; TRBD1 might be the D (6 bases). CDR1 and CDR2 (germline): SGHAT, FQNNGV. Trimming removed 5 bases at V and 4 bases at J, with 15 bases between. There are 14 residues in the CDR3. The CDR3 loop is CASSTTGNKYEQYF. The CDR3 coding sequence is TGTGCCAGCAGCACGACAGGTAACAAGTACGAGCAGTACTTC.

A word on this clone: This likely came from a read error, as a far larger clone is one base away. The chain employs TRBV7-4 and TRBJ1-2; 7 nucleotides align to TRBD1. Germline V gene sequence: CDR1 SGHVT, CDR2 SQSDAQ. The CDR3 consists of 13 residues. Trimming removed 5 bases from V and 3 bases from J; junction bases left unmatched: 3. The CDR3 DNA reads as TGTGCCAGCAGCCGACAGGGTGACTATGGCTACACCTTC. Amino acids: CASSRQGDYGYTF.

The rearrangement joins TRBV4-3 to TRBJ2-3; D gene uncertain. The CDR3 consists of 15 residues. Per germline, CDR1 LGHNA and CDR2 YSLEER. The V end lost 3 bases, the J end lost 2 bases, and 12 bases lay between the germline ends. The CDR3 DNA reads as TGCGCCAGCAGCCAGCCCGGGCCGAACACAGATACGCAGTATTTT. The encoded protein is CASSQPGPNTDTQYF.

This rearrangement joins TRBV6-5 to TRBJ2-7; 7 nucleotides align to TRBD1. Germline lookup yields CDR1 MNHEY and CDR2 SVGAGI. J gave up 3 bases and V 9 bases, and 2 bases lay outside the gene matches. This CDR3 is 11 amino acids long. The chain's CDR3 is CARGTDYEQYF. The CDR3 DNA reads TGTGCCAGGGGGACAGACTACGAGCAGTACTTC.

The V call is TRBV27, the J call TRBJ2-3, with D possibly TRBD1 on 6 matching bases. Per germline, CDR1 MNHEY and CDR2 SMNVEV (reference sequence). The CDR3 is made up of 18 amino acids. The V end was cut by 2 bases, the J end by 10 bases, with 28 bases between. The CDR3 nucleotides are TGTGCCAGCAGTTTAAGGGCTAGTCCCGGGACATATTACGTACCGCAGTATTTT. This gives the protein CASSLRASPGTYYVPQYF.

V usage is TRBV5-6 and J usage is TRBJ1-2; no clear D gene. The CDR3 sequence is 15 residues long. Trimming left V 0 bases short and J 4 bases short, with 13 bases between. Germline values: CDR1 SGHDT, CDR2 YYEEEE. The CDR3 sequence: CASSLEPADSYGYTF. CDR3 bases: TGTGCCAGCAGCTTGGAGCCAGCAGATAGCTATGGCTACACCTTC.

The chain links TRBV11-2 to TRBJ2-7; possibly TRBD1 for D (7 bases). The CDR3 is 15 residues long. V lost 5 bases, J lost 3 bases, and 17 bases lay in between. Looked up from germline, CDR1 is SGHAT and CDR2 is FQNNGV. The CDR3 DNA sequence: TGTGCCAGCAGCCCCCCAGGAGGGGGCGGCTACGAGCAGTACTTC. This translates into CASSPPGGGGYEQYF.

The genes are TRBV28 and TRBJ1-5, with D possibly being TRBD1 (5 bases). The germline CDR1 and CDR2 sequences are MDHEN and SYDVKM. The CDR3 spans 14 residues. V was shortened by 7 bases and J by 6 bases, with 16 bases between the two germline ends. The CDR3 reads CASNGGEDGQPQHF. Here the CDR3 DNA reads TGTGCCAGCAACGGAGGGGAGGACGGTCAGCCCCAGCATTTT. Full variable domain (outside the CDR3, taken from reference TRBV28 and TRBJ1-5): DVKVTQSSRYLVKRTGEKVFLECVQDMDHENMFWYRQDPGLGLRLIYFSYDVKMKEKGDIPEGYSVSREKKERFSLILESASTNQTSMYLCASNGGEDGQPQHFGDGTRLSIL.

V is TRBV4-2 and J is TRBJ2-6, with 10 nucleotides matching TRBD1. Germline CDR1 reads LGHNA; CDR2 reads YNFKEQ. The CDR3 loop spans 19 amino acids. The J segment lost 2 bases and the V segment lost 0 bases, leaving 7 bases of the junction unmatched. The CDR3 protein is CASSQEGPGQGPGANVLTF. The CDR3, as DNA: TGTGCCAGCAGCCAAGAAGGGCCGGGACAGGGGCCTGGGGCCAACGTCCTGACTTTC.